The present T cell receptor (beta chain) was sequenced within a study of T cell repertoires in cytomegalovirus infection. The wider study: CMV infection together with matching HLA type was indicated by public TCR beta signatures.

From the reads, TCRdb called clonotypes with MiXCR, one entry per CDR3 protein. The profile shows some 920,000 distinct CDR3 sequences, approximately 31% of them singletons. This clonotype was recorded many times. As yet, its antigen is unknown. The CDR3 consists of 15 residues. Germline V gene sequence: CDR1 SGHVS, CDR2 FNYEAQ. Germline trimming cut 2 bases from V and 10 bases from J; bases unmatched to any gene: 10. This TCR came from a human donor in good health (CMV status not recorded). Some clones in this sample may be carry-over from other donors' samples. The V and J genes are TRBV7-6 and TRBJ2-1, with TRBD2 matching 8 bases. The sequencing used cultured CD8+ T cells from PBMCs, collected from culture after CMV antigen stimulation. The CDR3 loop reads CASSLLAGPSVEQFF. DNA of the CDR3: TGTGCCAGCAGCTTACTAGCGGGCCCTAGCGTGGAGCAGTTCTTC.